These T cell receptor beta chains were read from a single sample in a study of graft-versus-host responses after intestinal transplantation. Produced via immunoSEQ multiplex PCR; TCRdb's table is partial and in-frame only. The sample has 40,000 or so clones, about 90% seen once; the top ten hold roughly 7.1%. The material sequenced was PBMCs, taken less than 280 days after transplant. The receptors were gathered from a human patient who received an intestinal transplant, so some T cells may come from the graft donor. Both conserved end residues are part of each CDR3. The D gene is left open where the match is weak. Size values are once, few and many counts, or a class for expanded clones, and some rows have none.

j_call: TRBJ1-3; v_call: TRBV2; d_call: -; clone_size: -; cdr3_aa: CASSERGNTIYF
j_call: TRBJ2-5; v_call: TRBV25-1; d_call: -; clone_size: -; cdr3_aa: CASTGIRGAPFQETQYF
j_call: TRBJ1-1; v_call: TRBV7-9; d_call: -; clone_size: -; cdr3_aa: CASSLGGVNTEAFF
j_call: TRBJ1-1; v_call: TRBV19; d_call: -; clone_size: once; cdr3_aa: CASSMGDEAFF
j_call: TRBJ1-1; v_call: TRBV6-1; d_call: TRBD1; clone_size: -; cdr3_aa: CASRPTGSNTEAFF
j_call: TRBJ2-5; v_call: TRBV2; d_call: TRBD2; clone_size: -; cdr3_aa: CASSEARSGGARETQYF
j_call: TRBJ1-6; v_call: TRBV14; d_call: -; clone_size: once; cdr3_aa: CASSQGLVYNSPLHF
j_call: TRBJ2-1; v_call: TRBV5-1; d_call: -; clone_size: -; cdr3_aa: CASSTGPNEQFF
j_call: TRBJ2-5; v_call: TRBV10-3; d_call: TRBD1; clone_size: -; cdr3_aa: CAISDPGDREAETQYF
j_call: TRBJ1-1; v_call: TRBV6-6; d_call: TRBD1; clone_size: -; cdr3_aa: CASRQGQEAFF
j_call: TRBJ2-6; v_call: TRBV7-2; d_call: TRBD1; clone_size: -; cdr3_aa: CASSLVGTGLSGANVLTF
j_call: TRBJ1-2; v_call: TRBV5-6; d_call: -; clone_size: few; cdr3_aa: CASSLGTAYGYTF
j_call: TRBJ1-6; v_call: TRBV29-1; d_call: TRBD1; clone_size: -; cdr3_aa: CSVSSGTGNSPLHF
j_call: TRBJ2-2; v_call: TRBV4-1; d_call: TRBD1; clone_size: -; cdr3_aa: CASSQVGTGATGELFF
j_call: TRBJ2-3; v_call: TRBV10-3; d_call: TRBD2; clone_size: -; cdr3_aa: CAISGWSGGEADTQYF
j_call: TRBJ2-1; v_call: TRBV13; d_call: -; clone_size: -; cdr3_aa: CASSQRGAYNEQFF
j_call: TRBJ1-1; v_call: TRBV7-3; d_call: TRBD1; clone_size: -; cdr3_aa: CASSSGQGVQAFF
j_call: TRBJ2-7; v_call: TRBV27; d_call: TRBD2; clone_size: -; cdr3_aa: CASSEAGGYEQYF
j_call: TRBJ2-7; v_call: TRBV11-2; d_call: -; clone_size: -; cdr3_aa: CASSPLFGAEEQYF
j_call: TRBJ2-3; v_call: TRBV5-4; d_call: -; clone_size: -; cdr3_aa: CASSLLVFRASTDTQYF
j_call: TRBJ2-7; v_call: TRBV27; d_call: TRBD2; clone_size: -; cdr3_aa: CASSSLGLAGLYEQYF
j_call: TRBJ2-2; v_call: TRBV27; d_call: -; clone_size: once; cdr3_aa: CASSGEVNTGELFF
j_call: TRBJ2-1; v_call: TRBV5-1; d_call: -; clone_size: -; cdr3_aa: CASSLGQGRTYNEQFF
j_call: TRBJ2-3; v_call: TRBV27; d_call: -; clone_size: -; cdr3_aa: CATGLLGDTQYF
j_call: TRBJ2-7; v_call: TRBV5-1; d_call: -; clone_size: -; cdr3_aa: CASSLGAGLSYEQYF
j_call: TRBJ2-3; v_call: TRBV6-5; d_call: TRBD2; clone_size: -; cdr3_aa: CASKGTSVTDTQYF
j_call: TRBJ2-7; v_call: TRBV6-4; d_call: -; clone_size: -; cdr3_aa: CASSEGPGIPSYEQYF
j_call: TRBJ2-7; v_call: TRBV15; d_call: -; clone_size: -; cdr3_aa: CATSAQGGTYEQYF
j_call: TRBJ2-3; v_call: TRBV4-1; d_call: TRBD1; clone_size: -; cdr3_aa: CASSQEMGTGPDTQYF
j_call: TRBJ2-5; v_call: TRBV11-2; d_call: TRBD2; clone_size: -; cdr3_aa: CASSPGTSGGNQETQYF
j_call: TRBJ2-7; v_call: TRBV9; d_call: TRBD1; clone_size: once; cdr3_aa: CASSVTGQSSYEQYF
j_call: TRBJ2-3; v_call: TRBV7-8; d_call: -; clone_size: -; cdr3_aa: CASSLAQADTQYF
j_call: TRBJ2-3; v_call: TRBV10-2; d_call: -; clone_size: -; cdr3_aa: CASSEDFSTDTQYF
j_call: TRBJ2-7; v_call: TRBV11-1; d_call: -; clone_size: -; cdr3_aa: CASSGLRDSYEQYF
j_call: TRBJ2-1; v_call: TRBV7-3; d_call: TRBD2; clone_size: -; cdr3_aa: CASSLLAGVGEQFF
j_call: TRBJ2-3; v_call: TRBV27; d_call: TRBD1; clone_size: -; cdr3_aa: CAIRTQGGRGRPDTQYF
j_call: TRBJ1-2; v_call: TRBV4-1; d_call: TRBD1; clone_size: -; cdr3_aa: CASSAGTVSSYGYTF
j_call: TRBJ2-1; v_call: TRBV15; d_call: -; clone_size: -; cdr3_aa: CATSPGGFNEQFF
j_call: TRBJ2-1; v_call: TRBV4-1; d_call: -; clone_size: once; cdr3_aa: CASSQDLWDGNEQFF
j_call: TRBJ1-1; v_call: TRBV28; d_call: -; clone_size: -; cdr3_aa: CASSLPMNTEAFF
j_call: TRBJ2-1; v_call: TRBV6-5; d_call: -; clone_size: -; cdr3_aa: CASRTQEGEQFF
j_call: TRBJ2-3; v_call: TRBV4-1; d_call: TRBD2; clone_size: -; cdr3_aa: CASSPSGGSTDTQYF
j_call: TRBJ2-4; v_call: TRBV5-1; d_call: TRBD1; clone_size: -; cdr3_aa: CASSVSGQGGNIQYF
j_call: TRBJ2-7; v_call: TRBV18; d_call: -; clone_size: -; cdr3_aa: CASSPRTEPYEQYF
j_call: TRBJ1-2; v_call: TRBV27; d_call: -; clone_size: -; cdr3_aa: CASSPTLANYGYTF
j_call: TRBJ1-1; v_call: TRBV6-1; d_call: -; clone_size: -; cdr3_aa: CASSADKRAFF
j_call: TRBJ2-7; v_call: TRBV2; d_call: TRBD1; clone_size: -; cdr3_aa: CASSGTGVYEQYF
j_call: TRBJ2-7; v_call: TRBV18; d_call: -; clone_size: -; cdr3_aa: CASSQPGPRGYEQYF
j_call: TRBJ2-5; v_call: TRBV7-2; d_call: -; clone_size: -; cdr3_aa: CASSLETFNGETQYF
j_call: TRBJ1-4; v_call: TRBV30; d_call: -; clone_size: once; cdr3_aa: CAWRSSGEKLFF